These 21 T cell receptor beta chains were all obtained from the same sample, sequenced in a study of T cell changes during pregnancy in multiple sclerosis. Libraries were prepared by immunoSEQ multiplex PCR; TCRdb keeps only in-frame clonotypes and omits some of them. Here the sample spans approximately 100,000 clones, roughly nine tenths being singletons. This specimen consisted of peripheral blood, obtained in the second trimester of pregnancy. These receptors all stem from a female donor with multiple sclerosis, enrolled in a pregnancy study.

J is TRBJ1-1 and V is TRBV29-1; the match to TRBD1 covers 8 bases. V shed 6 bases, J shed 6 bases, and the junction held 12 bases outside the gene matches. This CDR3 is built from 14 residues. The germline CDR1 and CDR2 sequences are SQVTM and ANQGSEA. Here the CDR3 DNA reads TGCAGCGTCAGACTAGGGACAGGTCCCTCTGAAGCTTTCTTT. It codes for CSVRLGTGPSEAFF.

In this sample, this clone turned up a few times. This sequence joins TRBV27 and TRBJ1-1; a possible D gene is TRBD1 (6 bases). Germline values: CDR1 MNHEY, CDR2 SMNVEV (reference sequence). The CDR3 is 15 residues long. Trimming removed 6 bases at V and 0 bases at J, with 14 bases between. CDR3 DNA sequence: TGTGCCAGCAGCGGCTGGGGACAAGTGAACACTGAAGCTTTCTTT. Protein product: CASSGWGQVNTEAFF.

V gene TRBV27 combines with J gene TRBJ2-1, with 11 nucleotides matching TRBD2. V lost 5 bases to trimming and J lost 2 bases; unmatched junction nucleotides: 5. Looked up from germline, CDR1 is MNHEY and CDR2 is SMNVEV (reference sequence). The CDR3 runs to 16 residues. CDR3 protein: CASSQIAGGAYNEQFF. The CDR3, as DNA: TGTGCCAGCAGTCAAATAGCGGGAGGGGCCTACAATGAGCAGTTCTTC.

The CDR3 here is CASSKVQGISSYEQYF. CDR3 sequence (DNA): TGTGCCAGCAGCAAAGTACAGGGGATAAGCTCCTACGAGCAGTACTTC. This chain uses TRBV21-1 with TRBJ2-7; TRBD1, as called in the table, went unchecked against the DNA. TRBV21-1 is tagged as a pseudogene. This CDR3 spans 16 amino acids.

This chain connects TRBV7-9 to TRBJ2-3, with 13 bases aligning to TRBD2. CDR3 length equals 15 residues. The ends lost 4 bases at V and 5 bases at J; junction bases unmatched: 3. The germline CDR1 and CDR2 sequences are SEHNR and FQNEAQ (reference sequence). The CDR3 is CASSSGLAGEDTQYF. CDR3 nucleotides: TGTGCCAGCAGCTCCGGACTAGCGGGAGAAGATACGCAGTATTTT.

The chain has TRBV10-2 and TRBJ1-4, with no clear D. This CDR3 region has 13 residues. CDR1 and CDR2 from the germline V gene are WSHSY and SAAADI. Trimming pared 9 bases from V and 3 bases from J, leaving 11 bases between. The CDR3 DNA reads as TGCGCCAGTCGAGGGCGGTCTAATGAAAAACTGTTTTTT. Protein: CASRGRSNEKLFF.

Turning to this clone: Other DNA sequences in the same sample also yield this CDR3. V usage is TRBV19 and J usage is TRBJ1-1; unclear D gene. In germline, CDR1 is LNHDA, CDR2 SQIVND (reference sequence). V lost 3 bases and J lost 0, with 8 bases in between. The CDR3 length is 14 residues. CDR3 sequence reads: CASSIRGLNTEAFF. For the CDR3, the DNA is TGTGCCAGTAGTATTAGAGGGTTGAACACTGAAGCTTTCTTT.

The chain couples TRBV28 to TRBJ1-5; D possibly corresponds to TRBD1 (6 bases). The CDR3 extends over 16 amino acids. Trimming pared 8 bases from V and 0 bases from J, leaving 17 bases between. Germline V gene sequence: CDR1 MDHEN, CDR2 SYDVKM. The CDR3 sequence: CASGEGGLYSNQPQHF. CDR3 in DNA: TGTGCCAGCGGGGAGGGGGGACTTTATAGCAATCAGCCCCAGCATTTT. Full variable domain (remainder filled in from reference TRBV28 and TRBJ1-5): DVKVTQSSRYLVKRTGEKVFLECVQDMDHENMFWYRQDPGLGLRLIYFSYDVKMKEKGDIPEGYSVSREKKERFSLILESASTNQTSMYLCASGEGGLYSNQPQHFGDGTRLSIL.

This chain connects TRBV27 to TRBJ2-2, with D tentatively TRBD1 (6 bases). There are 13 residues in the CDR3. The germline V gene encodes CDR1 MNHEY and CDR2 SMNVEV (reference sequence). Between the trimmed V and J ends, which lost 11 bases and 2 bases, there was a span of 12 bases. The CDR3 DNA reads as TGTGCCTCCAGGGGAGCTAACACCGGGGAGCTGTTTTTT. Its protein is CASRGANTGELFF.

The chain employs TRBV30 and TRBJ2-5, with 15 positions matching TRBD2. There are 20 residues in the CDR3. Germline values: CDR1 GTSNPN, CDR2 SVGIG (reference sequence). V dropped 0 bases and J dropped 1; count of bases not matched to a gene: 12. The CDR3 is CAWSVRGLAGGPGFQETQYF. The CDR3 DNA reads as TGTGCCTGGAGTGTGCGAGGACTAGCGGGGGGGCCAGGGTTCCAAGAGACCCAGTACTTC. The full variable domain, completed using reference TRBV30 and TRBJ2-5, is SQTIHQWPATLVQPVGSPLSLECTVEGTSNPNLYWYRQAAGRGLQLLFYSVGIGQISSEVPQNLSASRPQDRQFILSSKKLLLSDSGFYLCAWSVRGLAGGPGFQETQYFGPGTRLLVL.

This clone appeared once. V usage is TRBV28 and J usage is TRBJ1-4; D is possibly TRBD1 (5 bases). V shed 6 bases and J shed 8 bases, with 16 bases lying between them. There are 14 residues in the CDR3. Germline V gene data show CDR1 as MDHEN and CDR2 as SYDVKM. The CDR3 sequence is CASRLGGVGEKLFF. The CDR3 DNA reads as TGTGCCAGCAGGCTCGGGGGGGTGGGCGAAAAACTGTTTTTT. Drawing the rest from reference TRBV28 and TRBJ1-4, the complete variable domain is DVKVTQSSRYLVKRTGEKVFLECVQDMDHENMFWYRQDPGLGLRLIYFSYDVKMKEKGDIPEGYSVSREKKERFSLILESASTNQTSMYLCASRLGGVGEKLFFGSGTQLSVL.

The rearrangement links TRBV7-2 to TRBJ1-4; 8 nucleotides agree with TRBD1. This CDR3 has 17 amino acids. Germline lookup yields CDR1 SGHTA and CDR2 FQGNSA. The ends lost 5 bases at V and 3 bases at J; junction bases unmatched: 11. The CDR3 region has the DNA TGTGCCAGCAGCAGGACAGGGAACTTGAGGGCTAATGAAAAACTGTTTTTT. Residues: CASSRTGNLRANEKLFF.

This clone showed up just a few times. The rearrangement joins TRBV21-1 to TRBJ1-5; the listed D gene, TRBD1, was not tested against the DNA. TRBV21-1 is tagged as a pseudogene. The CDR3 extends over 17 amino acids. CDR3 sequence: CASRKAGQGLRNQPQHF. The DNA of the CDR3 is TGTGCCAGCAGGAAGGCGGGACAGGGGTTGCGCAATCAGCCCCAGCATTTT.

The sample holds a few counts of this clone. CDR3 amino acids: CASSLTVVSTEAFF. The CDR3 region has the DNA TGTGCCAGCAGCTTAACAGTTGTTAGCACTGAAGCTTTCTTT. This chain connects TRBV7-3 to TRBJ1-1; D uncertain. V was shortened by 0 bases and J by 4 bases, with 9 bases between the two germline ends. This CDR3 is built from 14 residues. Per germline, CDR1 SGHTA and CDR2 FQGTGA.

This clone came up a few times. The rearrangement joins TRBV9 to TRBJ1-1, with TRBD1 as a possible D gene (5 bases). CDR1 SGDLS and CDR2 YYNGEE come from the germline V gene. The CDR3 is 15 residues long. V dropped 0 bases and J dropped 3 bases, with 12 bases sitting between them. CDR3 protein: CASSVGGGRDTEAFF. CDR3 nucleotide sequence: TGTGCCAGCAGCGTAGGGGGCGGGAGGGACACTGAAGCTTTCTTT.

The chain carries TRBV2 and TRBJ2-1; the match to TRBD2 covers 12 bases. The V segment lost 3 bases and the J segment 12 bases; nucleotides outside the gene matches: 15. This CDR3 spans 17 amino acids. From germline, CDR1 is SNHLY and CDR2 FYNNEI. As DNA, the CDR3 is TGTGCCAGCAGTGATGTGACTAGCGGGAGATACCCGAAATGGCAGTTCTTC. It codes for CASSDVTSGRYPKWQFF.

J is TRBJ1-1 and V is TRBV5-1; D perhaps matches TRBD1 (6 bases). The CDR3 has 15 residues. Trimming stripped 0 bases from V and 1 base from J, with 10 bases between. Germline V CDR1 and CDR2: SGHRS, YFSETQ. The CDR3 DNA follows: TGCGCCAGCAGCTTGGCAGGGGCGGCGAACACTGAAGCTTTCTTT. It translates to CASSLAGAANTEAFF.

The chain couples TRBV5-4 to TRBJ2-2; TRBD1 agrees at 8 bases. Losses at the gene ends were 3 bases for V and 0 bases for J; bases not matched to a gene: 1. The CDR3 sequence is 15 residues long. Germline V CDR1 and CDR2: SGHNT, YYREEE (reference sequence). The CDR3 DNA reads TGTGCCAGCAGCTGGGGACAGGCGAACACCGGGGAGCTGTTTTTT. It yields the protein CASSWGQANTGELFF.

The V and J genes are TRBV7-6 and TRBJ2-5; D gene ambiguous. Germline V gene data show CDR1 as SGHVS and CDR2 as FNYEAQ. CDR3 size: 18 residues. Trimming removed 5 bases at V and 1 base at J, with 23 bases between. CDR3 in DNA: TGTGCCAGCAGCCCTCCTCCCTCTTTTTGGCAGGCCCAAGAGACCCAGTACTTC. Translating it yields CASSPPPSFWQAQETQYF.

The chain recombines TRBV6-1 with TRBJ2-2; 13 bases map to TRBD2. Germline trimming cut 4 bases from V and 6 bases from J; bases unmatched to any gene: 11. The germline gives CDR1 MNHNS, CDR2 SASEGT. CDR3 size: 18 residues. The CDR3 spells CASSGPGLAGPTPGELFF. CDR3 DNA sequence: TGTGCCAGCAGTGGCCCGGGACTAGCGGGACCCACCCCCGGGGAGCTGTTTTTT.

This sequence joins TRBV5-4 and TRBJ2-1; 15 nucleotides line up with TRBD2. Germline V gene lookup returns CDR1 SGHNT and CDR2 YYREEE (reference sequence). J gave up 7 bases and V 4 bases, and 3 bases lay outside the gene matches. CDR3 length equals 15 residues. The CDR3 DNA is TGTGCCAGCAGCCGGACTAGCGGGAGGGATAATGAGCAGTTCTTC. Translation: CASSRTSGRDNEQFF.